The 18 T cell receptor beta chains presented below share a single source sample, sequenced in a study of human T cells and chemical hapten exposure. One entry per CDR3 protein, called by TCRdb with MiXCR from the RACE reads. This sample has 95,000 to 150,000 distinct CDR3 sequences; approximately 15% occur once, and the top ten carry roughly 2.8%. Described time point: pre-sensitization, week 0. Treatment meaning: therapeutic diphenylcyclopropenone sensitization with weekly scalp DPC. Source: whole blood, taken in connection with sensitization to the hapten diphenylcyclopropenone (DPC). The receptors shown here come from a woman younger than 30 with alopecia areata. Some clones in this sample may be carry-over from other donors' samples.

The V call is TRBV5-4, the J call TRBJ1-1, with 9 bases fitting TRBD1. The CDR3 runs to 14 residues. Trimming cost V 4 bases and J 5 bases; bases outside gene matches: 6. Germline V gene sequence: CDR1 SGHNT, CDR2 YYREEE (reference sequence). Here the CDR3 DNA reads TGTGCCAGCAGCCCGGGGGGACAGGGAACTGAAGCTTTCTTT. Translation: CASSPGGQGTEAFF.

The J gene is TRBJ2-1, the V gene TRBV10-2; 15 bases match TRBD2. This CDR3 comprises 17 residues. Germline loops: CDR1 WSHSY, CDR2 SAAADI. Trimming removed 6 bases from V and 0 bases from J; junction bases left unmatched: 3. CDR3 sequence (DNA): TGCGCCAGCAGGGGGACTAGCGGGGGGAGCTCCTACAATGAGCAGTTCTTC. Its protein product is CASRGTSGGSSYNEQFF.

The rearrangement links TRBV12-5 to TRBJ2-7, with TRBD1 matching over 9 bases. The CDR3 is 17 amino acids. Germline V gene sequence: CDR1 LGHNT, CDR2 FRNRAP. Losses at the gene ends were 1 base for V and 3 bases for J; bases not matched to a gene: 10. The CDR3 bases are TGTGCTAGTGGTTTGGCGACGATACAGGGGGCACACTACGAGCAGTACTTC. Residues: CASGLATIQGAHYEQYF.

This clonotype was observed a few times. J is TRBJ1-4 and V is TRBV7-6; D remains unclear. Trimming took 5 bases from V and 1 from J, leaving 11 bases between them. CDR1 is SGHVS and CDR2 is FNYEAQ in the germline V gene. CDR3 length: 15 amino acids. CDR3 in amino acids: CASSHSELTNEKLFF. CDR3 bases: TGTGCCAGCAGCCACTCGGAGTTAACTAATGAAAAACTGTTTTTT.

There are a few counts of this clonotype. This CDR3 reads CASSPLGRGPYEQYF. CDR3 nucleotides: TGTGCCAGCTCACCACTTGGCAGGGGGCCTTACGAGCAGTACTTC. This chain links TRBV18 with TRBJ2-7; TRBD1 matches at 8 bases. Germline V gene data show CDR1 as KGHSH and CDR2 as LQKENI. This CDR3 has 15 amino acids. The junction had 6 bases not matched to a gene; V was cut back by 1 base and J by 4 bases.

The chain recombines TRBV7-9 with TRBJ2-1; 9 bases line up with TRBD2. Germline V lookup: CDR1 SEHNR, CDR2 FQNEAQ (reference sequence). V gave up 4 bases and J gave up 6 bases; unmatched junction bases: 7. The CDR3 spans 15 residues. DNA for the CDR3: TGTGCCAGCAGCTGGGGACTAGCTTATGTCAATGAGCAGTTCTTC. Encoded protein: CASSWGLAYVNEQFF.

This clonotype was found many times. This chain connects TRBV6-2 or TRBV6-3 to TRBJ1-5; TRBD1 matches 7 bases. The CDR3 has 14 residues. Per germline, CDR1 MNHEY and CDR2 SVGEGT. V gave up 5 bases and J gave up 4 bases; unmatched junction bases: 5. CDR3 sequence reads: CASSPTGPNQPQHF. In DNA form, the CDR3 reads TGTGCCAGCAGTCCGACAGGGCCAAATCAGCCCCAGCATTTT.

The rearrangement joins TRBV19 to TRBJ1-6; weak D call: TRBD1 (5 bases). The germline V gene encodes CDR1 LNHDA and CDR2 SQIVND (reference sequence). V was pared by 4 bases and J by 10 bases, with 17 bases between. The CDR3 consists of 15 residues. The chain's CDR3 is CASSRTTGDASPLHF. CDR3 DNA sequence: TGTGCCAGTAGTAGGACCACGGGGGATGCCTCACCCCTCCACTTT.

The V and J genes are TRBV15 and TRBJ1-1; 7 positions match TRBD1. Germline assignment: CDR1 LNHNV and CDR2 YYDKDF (reference sequence). V shed 5 bases, J shed 1 base, and the junction held 4 bases outside the gene matches. The CDR3 runs to 14 residues. The CDR3 DNA follows: TGTGCCACCAGCTTTGAGGGGGCGAACACTGAAGCTTTCTTT. This codes for CATSFEGANTEAFF.

This clonotype showed up many times. The rearrangement joins TRBV6-9 to TRBJ1-2, with D perhaps TRBD1 (5 bases). The CDR3 has 13 residues. Trimming removed 2 bases at V and 10 bases at J, with 14 bases between. CDR1 and CDR2 from the germline V gene are MNHGY and SVAAGI. The CDR3 DNA follows: TGTGCCAGCAGTTATCAACAGGATGCGGACTACACCTTC. This translates into CASSYQQDADYTF.

This sequence joins TRBV6-6 and TRBJ2-3; 7 nucleotides agree with TRBD1. Germline assignment: CDR1 MNHNY and CDR2 SVGAGI (reference sequence). Trimming removed 2 bases from V and 3 bases from J; junction bases left unmatched: 17. CDR3 size: 19 residues. This CDR3 is CASSYAPDRTPSGTDTQYF. The CDR3, as DNA: TGTGCCAGCAGTTACGCTCCGGACAGGACCCCTTCGGGGACAGATACGCAGTATTTT.

V usage is TRBV5-4 and J usage is TRBJ1-4; D is uncertain. Per germline, CDR1 SGHNT and CDR2 YYREEE (reference sequence). V was pared by 2 bases and J by 8 bases, with 1 base between. This CDR3 is built from 10 residues. The DNA for the CDR3 is TGTGCCAGCAGCTTAGAAAAACTGTTTTTT. It codes for CASSLEKLFF.

The chain recombines TRBV10-2 with TRBJ2-5; D is possibly TRBD2 (5 bases). Germline CDR1 and CDR2: WSHSY and SAAADI. The CDR3 runs 17 residues. Trimming took 0 bases from V and 2 from J, leaving 16 bases between them. CDR3 nucleotides: TGCGCCAGCAGTGAGTCTGGAGGCGTGGAAGTACAAGAGACCCAGTACTTC. Amino acids: CASSESGGVEVQETQYF.

The chain combines TRBV6-2 or TRBV6-3 with TRBJ2-1; the match to TRBD2 covers 8 bases. There are 17 residues in the CDR3. Germline lookup yields CDR1 MNHEY and CDR2 SVGEGT. The J segment lost 3 bases and the V segment lost 0 bases, leaving 7 bases of the junction unmatched. CDR3 sequence (DNA): TGTGCCAGCAGTTACTCGGGTTCCGGGGGGGTCTACAATGAGCAGTTCTTC. Its translation: CASSYSGSGGVYNEQFF.

The chain joins TRBV12-5 to TRBJ2-1; D not resolved. Germline V lookup: CDR1 LGHNT, CDR2 FRNRAP. The CDR3 loop spans 15 amino acids. The V end was cut by 2 bases, the J end by 4 bases, with 12 bases between. CDR3 sequence: CASGLNGNTYNEQFF. The CDR3 DNA follows: TGTGCTAGTGGTTTGAATGGGAACACTTACAATGAGCAGTTCTTC.

This clonotype has only a few counts. This chain links TRBV29-1 with TRBJ2-7, with D possibly being TRBD1 (5 bases). Trimming took 3 bases from V and 4 from J, leaving 10 bases between them. The germline CDR1 and CDR2 sequences are SQVTM and ANQGSEA. CDR3 size: 12 residues. Here the CDR3 DNA reads TGCAGCGTTGAGTCAGGGCTTTACGAGCAGTACTTC. This encodes CSVESGLYEQYF.

This clonotype was seen a few times. The chain joins TRBV12-5 to TRBJ2-6; tentatively, D is TRBD2 (5 bases). CDR3 length: 14 residues. V was pared by 6 bases and J by 4 bases, with 10 bases between. Germline CDR1 LGHNT, CDR2 FRNRAP. The CDR3 sequence: CASGPPGGANVLTF. CDR3 nucleotides: TGTGCTAGTGGCCCCCCGGGAGGGGCCAACGTCCTGACTTTC.

This clonotype was recorded many times. V gene TRBV4-2 combines with J gene TRBJ2-1; 8 nucleotides match TRBD1. The CDR3 is 15 amino acids. The V and J ends lost 4 bases and 7 bases, in that order; junction bases with no gene match: 9. Looked up from germline, CDR1 is LGHNA and CDR2 is YNFKEQ. This chain's CDR3 is CASSPLQGGRNEQFF. Here the CDR3 DNA reads TGTGCCAGCAGCCCTTTACAGGGGGGAAGAAATGAGCAGTTCTTC.